Described below is a single T cell receptor (beta chain) sequence and its context. Its cognate antigen is unknown. The CDR3 consists of 17 residues. Between the trimmed V and J ends, which lost 3 bases and 0 bases, there was a span of 18 bases. CDR1 is SEHNR, CDR2 FQNEAQ, per germline (reference sequence). Only in-frame clones appear in the TCRdb table, and some are missing; sequencing was by immunoSEQ multiplex PCR. The profile shows roughly 250,000 clones, 70% to 90% of them singletons. The sample originates from a study of cytomegalovirus exposure and HLA in healthy donors. Points from the study as a whole: The study flagged approximately 180 TCR beta chains as cytomegalovirus-associated.

The genes are TRBV7-9 and TRBJ2-7; TRBD2 is a possible D gene (7 bases). Material for sequencing was PBMCs. This clonotype was sampled from a young woman in good health and CMV-seropositive. CDR3 sequence (DNA): TGTGCCAGCAGCTTTCGAAGAGGGGGGGGAGACTCCTACGAGCAGTACTTC. It encodes CASSFRRGGGDSYEQYF.